This T cell receptor (beta chain) appears in the sequencing data of a study of Ad26.COV2.S vaccination and SARS-CoV-2 variants. V was trimmed by 1 base and J by 11 bases, leaving 17 bases between them. Per germline, CDR1 LGHDT and CDR2 YNNKEL (reference sequence). This CDR3 contains 14 residues. Clones were read by immunoSEQ multiplex PCR, and TCRdb kept only the in-frame ones, dropping some. Of under 400,000 clones in the sample, roughly 91% are singletons; the top ten hold 3.4%. Documented treatment: some 20 received Ad26.COV2.S at low or high dose, single or two shots; about five received placebo; per-sample allocation not given. Sample collection was performed on day 63 after the first vaccine or placebo injection. The sample holds many counts of this clone.

This specimen consisted of peripheral blood, obtained in a trial of Ad26.COV2.S vaccine versus placebo. The genes are TRBV3-1 (or the pseudogene TRBV3-2) and TRBJ1-1, with D perhaps TRBD1 (5 bases). The source is a person aged 18-60 years who received the Ad26.COV2.S COVID-19 vaccine or a placebo. CDR3: CASSQGQSGRDAFF. Here the CDR3 DNA reads TGTGCCAGCAGCCAAGGACAATCAGGGAGAGACGCTTTCTTT.